The TCR beta chain described here comes from a study of blood T cell repertoires in COVID-19. Study background: Samples taken during acute and convalescent COVID-19 were collected in the United States, Italy and Spain. PBMCs, B-cell-depleted T cells, or T cells provided the cDNA or gDNA that made up the material.

How the authors handled the data: Nucleated cell counts were estimated from reference gene primer amplification. Using immunoSEQ multiplex PCR, the repertoire was profiled, and TCRdb retains in-frame clones only, with some absent. The V and J calls and the clone size are those of that table, but D and trimming were determined from the DNA. This sample has 14,000 to 15,000 clones, with around 89% found just once. CDR3 size: 16 residues. V gave up 5 bases and J gave up 1 base; unmatched junction bases: 3. Germline assignment: CDR1 SGHTA and CDR2 FQGNSA. The TCR originated in a human donor in a cohort sampled during active COVID-19. This sequence joins TRBV7-2 and TRBJ2-3; TRBD2 matches 13 bases. The sequencing input was peripheral blood. The CDR3 loop is CASSTGTSGGTDTQYF. The CDR3 nucleotides read TGTGCCAGCAGCACGGGGACTAGCGGGGGCACAGATACGCAGTATTTT.